This T cell receptor (beta chain) was observed in a study of T cell responses to AZD1222 COVID-19 vaccine. The repertoire was sequenced with immunoSEQ multiplex PCR; TCRdb's copy has only in-frame clones and lacks some. The table records about 130,000 clones, roughly 92% of them present only once. Study observations and caveats: Reportedly, nearly half of unique spike TCRs recognized epitopes outside B.1.351/B.1.1.7 mutations. Dominant CD4 TCR responses targeted spike regions 160-218 and 743-854. Only a handful of AZD1222 recipients, roughly six in all, had baseline seropositivity.

With respect to this clone: Its antigen is as yet unknown.

V lost 6 bases, J lost 8 bases, and 6 bases stayed unmatched. This CDR3 region has 14 residues. The V gene's germline CDR1 is MDHEN and CDR2 SYDVKM. The sequence came from an adult who received the AZD1222 COVID-19 vaccine. The sample in question was peripheral blood, obtained 28 days after the second AZD1222 dose. V usage is TRBV28 and J usage is TRBJ1-6; 8 nucleotides align to TRBD1. CDR3 sequence (DNA): TGTGCCAGCAGCTCCGGGACAGGTTATTCACCCCTCCACTTT. Protein: CASSSGTGYSPLHF.